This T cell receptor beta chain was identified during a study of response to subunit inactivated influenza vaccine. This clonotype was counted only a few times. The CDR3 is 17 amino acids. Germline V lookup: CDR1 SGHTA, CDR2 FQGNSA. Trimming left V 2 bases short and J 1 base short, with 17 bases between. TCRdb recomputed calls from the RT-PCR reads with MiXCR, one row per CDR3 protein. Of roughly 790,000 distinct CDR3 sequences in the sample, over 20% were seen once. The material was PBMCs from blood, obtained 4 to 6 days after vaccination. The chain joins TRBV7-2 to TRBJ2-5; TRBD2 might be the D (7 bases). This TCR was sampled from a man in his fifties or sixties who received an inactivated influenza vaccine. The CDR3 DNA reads TGTGCCAGCAGCTTAAGGATCGGGGGGCCTGTCCAAGAGACCCAGTACTTC. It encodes CASSLRIGGPVQETQYF. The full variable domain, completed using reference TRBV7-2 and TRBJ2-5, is GAGVSQSPSNKVTEKGKDVELRCDPISGHTALYWYRQSLGQGLEFLIYFQGNSAPDKSGLPSDRFSAERTGGSVSTLTIQRTQQEDSAVYLCASSLRIGGPVQETQYFGPGTRLLVL.